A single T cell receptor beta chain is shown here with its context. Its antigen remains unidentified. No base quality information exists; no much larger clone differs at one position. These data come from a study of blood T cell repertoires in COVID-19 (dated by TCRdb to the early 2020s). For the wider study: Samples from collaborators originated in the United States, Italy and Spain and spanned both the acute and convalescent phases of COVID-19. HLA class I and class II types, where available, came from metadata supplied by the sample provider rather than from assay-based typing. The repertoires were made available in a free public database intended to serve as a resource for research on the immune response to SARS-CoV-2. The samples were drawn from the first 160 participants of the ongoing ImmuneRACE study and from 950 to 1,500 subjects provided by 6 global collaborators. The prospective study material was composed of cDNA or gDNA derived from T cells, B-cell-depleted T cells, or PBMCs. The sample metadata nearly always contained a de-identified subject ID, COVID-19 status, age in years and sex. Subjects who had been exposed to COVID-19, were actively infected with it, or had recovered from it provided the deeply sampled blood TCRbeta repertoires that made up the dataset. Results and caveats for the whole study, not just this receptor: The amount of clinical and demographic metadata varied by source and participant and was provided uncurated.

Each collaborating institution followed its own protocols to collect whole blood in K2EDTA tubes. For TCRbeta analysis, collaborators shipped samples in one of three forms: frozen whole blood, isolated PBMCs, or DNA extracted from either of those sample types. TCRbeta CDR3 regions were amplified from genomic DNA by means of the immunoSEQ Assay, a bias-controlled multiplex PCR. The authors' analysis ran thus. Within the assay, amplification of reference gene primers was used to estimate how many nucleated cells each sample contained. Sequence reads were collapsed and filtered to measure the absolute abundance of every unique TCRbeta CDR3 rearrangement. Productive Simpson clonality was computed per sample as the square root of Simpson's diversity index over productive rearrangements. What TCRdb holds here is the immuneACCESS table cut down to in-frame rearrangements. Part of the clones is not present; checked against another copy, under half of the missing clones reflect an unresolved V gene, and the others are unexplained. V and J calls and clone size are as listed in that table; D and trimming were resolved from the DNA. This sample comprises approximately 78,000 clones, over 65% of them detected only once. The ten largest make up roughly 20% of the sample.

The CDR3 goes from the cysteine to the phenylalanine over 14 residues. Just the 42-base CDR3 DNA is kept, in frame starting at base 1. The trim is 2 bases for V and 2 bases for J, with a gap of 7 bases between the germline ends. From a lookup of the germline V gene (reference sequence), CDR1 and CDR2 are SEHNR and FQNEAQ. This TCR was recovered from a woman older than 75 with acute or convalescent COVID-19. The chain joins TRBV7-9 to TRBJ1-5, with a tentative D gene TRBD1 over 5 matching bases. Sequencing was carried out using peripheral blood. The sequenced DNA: TGTGCCAGCAGCTTACAGGGCGGCAATCAGCCCCAGCATTTT. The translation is CASSLQGGNQPQHF.